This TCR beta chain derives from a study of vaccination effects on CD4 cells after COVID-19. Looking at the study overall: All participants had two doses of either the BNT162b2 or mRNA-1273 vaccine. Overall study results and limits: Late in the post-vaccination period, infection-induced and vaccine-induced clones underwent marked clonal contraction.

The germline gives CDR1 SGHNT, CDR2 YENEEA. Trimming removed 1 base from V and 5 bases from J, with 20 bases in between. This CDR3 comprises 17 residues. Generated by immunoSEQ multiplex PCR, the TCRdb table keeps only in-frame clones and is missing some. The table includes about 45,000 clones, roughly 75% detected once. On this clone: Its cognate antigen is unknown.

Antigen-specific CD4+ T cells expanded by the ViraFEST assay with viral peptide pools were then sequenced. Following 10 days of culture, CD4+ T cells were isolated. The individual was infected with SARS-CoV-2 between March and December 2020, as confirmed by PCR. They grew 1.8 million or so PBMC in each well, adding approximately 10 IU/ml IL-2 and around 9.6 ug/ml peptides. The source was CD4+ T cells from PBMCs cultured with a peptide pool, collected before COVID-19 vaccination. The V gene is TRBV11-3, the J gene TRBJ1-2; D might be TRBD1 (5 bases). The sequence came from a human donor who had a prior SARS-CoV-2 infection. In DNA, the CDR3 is TGTGCCAGCAGCTTAGGCGCCCTCGGGACGGGCGGGTATGGCTACACCTTC. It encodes CASSLGALGTGGYGYTF.